The source of this T cell receptor (beta chain) is a study of beta chain features in type 1 diabetes. cDNA synthesis used the whole RNA isolate, giving expressed TCRB sequences. Roughly 3.5 million reads per sample were averaged for naive, central memory and regulatory samples. Only in-frame clones appear in the TCRdb table, and some are missing; sequencing was by immunoSEQ multiplex PCR. The repertoire holds about 650,000 clones, about an eighth seen once, with about 0.11% in the top ten. The study, taken as a whole, reports: More deletions and fewer insertions at VDJ junctions were seen in type 1 diabetes patients. Whatever favoring of shorter templates PCR might show would apply equally to patients and controls. In every one of the four CD4+ subsets, TCRB CDR3s were moderately but significantly shorter in Type 1 diabetes patients.

Germline V gives CDR1 SGHDN, CDR2 FVKESK. V lost 1 base and J lost 1, with 7 bases in between. CDR3 length: 14 residues. This clone was observed a handful of times. Its antigen remains unidentified. The sample taken for sequencing was naive CD4+ T cells from blood. The rearrangement links TRBV14 to TRBJ1-1, with D uncertain. The TCR sequence derives from a young man with type 1 diabetes. This chain's CDR3 is CASSQVLTNTEAFF. The CDR3 region has the DNA TGTGCCAGCAGCCAAGTATTGACGAACACTGAAGCTTTCTTT.